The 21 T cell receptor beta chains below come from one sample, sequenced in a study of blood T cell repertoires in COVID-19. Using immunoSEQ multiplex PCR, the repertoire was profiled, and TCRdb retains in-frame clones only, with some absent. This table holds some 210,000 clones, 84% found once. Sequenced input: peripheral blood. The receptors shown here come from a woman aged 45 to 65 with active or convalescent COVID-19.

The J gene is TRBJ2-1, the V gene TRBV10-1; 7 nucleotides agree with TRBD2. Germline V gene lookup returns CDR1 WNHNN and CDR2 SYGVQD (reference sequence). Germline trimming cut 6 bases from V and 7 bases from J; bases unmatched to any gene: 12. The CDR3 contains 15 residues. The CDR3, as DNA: TGCGCCAGCAGGGGGGGAGGGCACCAAGAGAATGAGCAGTTCTTC. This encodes CASRGGGHQENEQFF.

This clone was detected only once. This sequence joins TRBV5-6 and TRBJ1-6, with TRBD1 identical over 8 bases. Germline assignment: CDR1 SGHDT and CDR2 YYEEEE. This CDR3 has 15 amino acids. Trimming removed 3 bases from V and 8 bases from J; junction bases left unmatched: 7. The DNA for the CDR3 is TGTGCCAGCAGCTATAGACAGGGGTGGGATTCACCCCTCCACTTT. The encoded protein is CASSYRQGWDSPLHF.

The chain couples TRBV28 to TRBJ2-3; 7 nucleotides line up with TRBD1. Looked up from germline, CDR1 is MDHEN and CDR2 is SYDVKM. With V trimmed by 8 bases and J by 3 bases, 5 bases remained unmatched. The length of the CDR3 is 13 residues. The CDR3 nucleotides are TGTGCCAGCCGGGACAGCAAGACAGATACGCAGTATTTT. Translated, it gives CASRDSKTDTQYF.

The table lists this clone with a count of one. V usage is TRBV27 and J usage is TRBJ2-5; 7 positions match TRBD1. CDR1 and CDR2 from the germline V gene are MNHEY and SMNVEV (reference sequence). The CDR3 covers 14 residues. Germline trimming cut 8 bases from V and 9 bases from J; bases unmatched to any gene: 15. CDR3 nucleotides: TGTGCCAGCGCAGGCCAAGACAGGGTTCTATCCCAGTACTTC. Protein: CASAGQDRVLSQYF.

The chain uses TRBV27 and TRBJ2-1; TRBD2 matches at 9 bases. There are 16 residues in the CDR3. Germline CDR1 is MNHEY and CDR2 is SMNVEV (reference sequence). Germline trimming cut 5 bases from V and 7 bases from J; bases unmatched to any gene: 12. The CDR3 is CASSPPRLAGTNEQFF. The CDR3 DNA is TGTGCCAGCAGTCCCCCCCGGCTAGCGGGAACAAATGAGCAGTTCTTC.

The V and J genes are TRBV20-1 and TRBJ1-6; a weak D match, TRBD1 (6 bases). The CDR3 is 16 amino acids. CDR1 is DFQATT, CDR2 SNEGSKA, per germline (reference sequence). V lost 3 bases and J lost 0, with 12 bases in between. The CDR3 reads CSASLGASSYNSPLHF. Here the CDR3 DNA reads TGCAGTGCTAGTCTGGGGGCGAGCTCCTATAATTCACCCCTCCACTTT.

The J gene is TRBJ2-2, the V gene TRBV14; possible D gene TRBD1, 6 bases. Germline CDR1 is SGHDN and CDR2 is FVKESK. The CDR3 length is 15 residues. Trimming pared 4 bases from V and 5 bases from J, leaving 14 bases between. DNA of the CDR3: TGTGCCAGCAGCCGCACCCAAAGGGGGACCGGGGAGCTGTTTTTT. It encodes CASSRTQRGTGELFF. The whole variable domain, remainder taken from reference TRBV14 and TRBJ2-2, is EAGVTQFPSHSVIEKGQTVTLRCDPISGHDNLYWYRRVMGKEIKFLLHFVKESKQDESGMPNNRFLAERTGGTYSTLKVQPAELEDSGVYFCASSRTQRGTGELFFGEGSRLTVL.

Here the CDR3 reads CASSPPGGSYEQYV. CDR3 bases: TGTGCCAGCAGTCCTCCGGGGGGATCCTACGAGCAGTACGTC. The chain recombines TRBV28 with TRBJ2-7; 7 nucleotides agree with TRBD2. Germline lookup yields CDR1 MDHEN and CDR2 SYDVKM. With 5 bases clipped from V and 1 base from J, the junction kept 5 bases outside the gene matches. The CDR3 sequence is 14 residues long.

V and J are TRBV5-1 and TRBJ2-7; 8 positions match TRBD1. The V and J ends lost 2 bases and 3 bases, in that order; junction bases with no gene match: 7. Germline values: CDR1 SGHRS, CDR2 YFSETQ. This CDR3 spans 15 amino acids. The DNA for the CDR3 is TGCGCCAGCAGCTTCGCCACAGGGGGTATCTACGAGCAGTACTTC. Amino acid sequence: CASSFATGGIYEQYF.

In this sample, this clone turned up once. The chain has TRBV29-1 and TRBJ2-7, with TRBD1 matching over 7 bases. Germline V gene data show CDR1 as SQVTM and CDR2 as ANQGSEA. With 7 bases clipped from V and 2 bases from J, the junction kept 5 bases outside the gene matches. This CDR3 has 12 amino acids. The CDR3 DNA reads TGCAGCGGAGAAACAGGGGCCTACGAGCAGTACTTC. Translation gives CSGETGAYEQYF.

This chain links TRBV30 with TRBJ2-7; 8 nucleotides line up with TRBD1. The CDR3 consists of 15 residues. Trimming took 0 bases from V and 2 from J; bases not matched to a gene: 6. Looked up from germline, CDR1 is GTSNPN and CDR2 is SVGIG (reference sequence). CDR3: CAWSVPAGGAYEQYF. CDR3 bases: TGTGCCTGGAGTGTCCCGGCAGGGGGCGCCTACGAGCAGTACTTC.

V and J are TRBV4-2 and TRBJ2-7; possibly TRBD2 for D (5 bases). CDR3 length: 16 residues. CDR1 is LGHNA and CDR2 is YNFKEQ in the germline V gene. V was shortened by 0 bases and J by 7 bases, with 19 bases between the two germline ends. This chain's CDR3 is CASSQDLLASGGEQYF. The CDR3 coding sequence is TGTGCCAGCAGCCAAGACTTGCTAGCATCGGGTGGGGAGCAGTACTTC.

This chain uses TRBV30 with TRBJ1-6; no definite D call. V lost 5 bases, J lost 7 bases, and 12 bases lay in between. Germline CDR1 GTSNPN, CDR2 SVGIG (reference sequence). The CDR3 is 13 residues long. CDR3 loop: CAWSTISNSPLHF. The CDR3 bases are TGTGCCTGGTCGACTATTTCCAATTCACCCCTCCACTTT.

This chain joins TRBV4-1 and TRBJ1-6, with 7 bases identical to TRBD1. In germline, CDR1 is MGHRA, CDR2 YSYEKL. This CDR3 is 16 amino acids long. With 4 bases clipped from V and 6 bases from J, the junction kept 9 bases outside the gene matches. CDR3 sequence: CASSRESGDSNSPLHF. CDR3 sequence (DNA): TGCGCCAGCAGCCGTGAATCGGGGGACAGTAATTCACCCCTCCACTTT.

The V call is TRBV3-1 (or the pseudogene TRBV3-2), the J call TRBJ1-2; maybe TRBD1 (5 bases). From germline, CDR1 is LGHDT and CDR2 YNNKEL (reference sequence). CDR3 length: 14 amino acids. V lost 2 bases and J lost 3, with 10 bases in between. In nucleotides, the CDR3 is TGTGCCAGCAGCCAATCGGGGGTCGACTATGGCTACACCTTC. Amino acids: CASSQSGVDYGYTF.

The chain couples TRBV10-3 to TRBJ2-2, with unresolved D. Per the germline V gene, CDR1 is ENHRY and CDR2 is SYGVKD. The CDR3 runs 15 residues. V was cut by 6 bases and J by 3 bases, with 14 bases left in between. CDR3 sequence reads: CAIRGRTQDTGELFF. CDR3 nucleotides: TGTGCCATCAGAGGCCGAACGCAGGACACCGGGGAGCTGTTTTTT.

The CDR3 region is CASSLSQNGYTF. CDR3 bases: TGTGCCAGCAGCTTAAGTCAGAATGGCTACACCTTC. The chain links TRBV7-9 to TRBJ1-2; D ambiguous. Germline CDR1 is SEHNR and CDR2 is FQNEAQ (reference sequence). With 2 bases removed from V and 6 bases from J, the gap between germline ends came to 7 bases. CDR3 length: 12 residues.

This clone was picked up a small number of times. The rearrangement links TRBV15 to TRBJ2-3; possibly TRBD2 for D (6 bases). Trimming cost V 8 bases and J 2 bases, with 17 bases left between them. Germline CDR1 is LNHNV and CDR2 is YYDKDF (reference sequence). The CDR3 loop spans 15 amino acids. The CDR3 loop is CATGAGHTTTDTQYF. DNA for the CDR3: TGTGCCACCGGGGCGGGGCACACAACCACAGATACGCAGTATTTT.

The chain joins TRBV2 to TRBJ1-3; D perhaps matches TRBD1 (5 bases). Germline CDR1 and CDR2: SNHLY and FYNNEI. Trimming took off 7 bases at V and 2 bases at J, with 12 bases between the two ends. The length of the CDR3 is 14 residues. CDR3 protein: CASTFQGPGNTIYF. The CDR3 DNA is TGTGCCAGCACTTTTCAGGGTCCTGGAAACACCATATATTTT.

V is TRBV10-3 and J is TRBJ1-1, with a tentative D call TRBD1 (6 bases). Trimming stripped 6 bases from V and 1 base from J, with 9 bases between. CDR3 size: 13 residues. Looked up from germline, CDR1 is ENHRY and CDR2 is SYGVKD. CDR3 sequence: CAIRQQGNTEAFF. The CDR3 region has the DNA TGTGCCATCAGACAACAGGGGAACACTGAAGCTTTCTTT.

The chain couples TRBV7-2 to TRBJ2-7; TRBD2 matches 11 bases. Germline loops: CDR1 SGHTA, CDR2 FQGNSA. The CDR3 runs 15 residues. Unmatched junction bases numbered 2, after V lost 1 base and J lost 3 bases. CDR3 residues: CASSLGLAGLYEQYF. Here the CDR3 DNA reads TGTGCCAGCAGCTTAGGACTAGCGGGACTCTACGAGCAGTACTTC.